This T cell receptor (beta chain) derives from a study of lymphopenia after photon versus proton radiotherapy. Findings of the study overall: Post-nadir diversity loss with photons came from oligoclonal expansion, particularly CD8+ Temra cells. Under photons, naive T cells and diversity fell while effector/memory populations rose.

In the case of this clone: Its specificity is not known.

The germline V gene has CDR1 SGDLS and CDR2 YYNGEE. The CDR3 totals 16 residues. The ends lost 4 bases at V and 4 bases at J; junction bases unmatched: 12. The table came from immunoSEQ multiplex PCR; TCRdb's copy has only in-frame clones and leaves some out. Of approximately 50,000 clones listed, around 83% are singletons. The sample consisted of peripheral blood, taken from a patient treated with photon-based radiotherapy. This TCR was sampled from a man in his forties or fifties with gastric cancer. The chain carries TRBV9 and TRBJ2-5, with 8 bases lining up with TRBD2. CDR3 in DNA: TGTGCCAGCAGCCCTAGTTCAGCGGGGGAAAGAGAGACCCAGTACTTC. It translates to CASSPSSAGERETQYF.